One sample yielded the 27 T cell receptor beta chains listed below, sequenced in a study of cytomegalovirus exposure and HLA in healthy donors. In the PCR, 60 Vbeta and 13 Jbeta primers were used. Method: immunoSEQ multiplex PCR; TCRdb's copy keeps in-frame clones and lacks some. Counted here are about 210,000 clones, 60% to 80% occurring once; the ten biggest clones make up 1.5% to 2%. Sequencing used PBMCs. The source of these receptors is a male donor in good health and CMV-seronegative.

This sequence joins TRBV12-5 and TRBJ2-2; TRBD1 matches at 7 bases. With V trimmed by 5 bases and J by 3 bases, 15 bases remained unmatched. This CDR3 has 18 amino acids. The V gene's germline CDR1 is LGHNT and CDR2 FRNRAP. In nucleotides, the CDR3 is TGTGCTAGTGGTCCAACCCACCCGGGACAGAGGGACACCGGGGAGCTGTTTTTT. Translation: CASGPTHPGQRDTGELFF.

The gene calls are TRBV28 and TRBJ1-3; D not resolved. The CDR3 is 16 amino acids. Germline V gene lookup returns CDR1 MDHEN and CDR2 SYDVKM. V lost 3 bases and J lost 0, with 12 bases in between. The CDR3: CASSFSRMHSGNTIYF. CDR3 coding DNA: TGTGCCAGCAGTTTTTCCAGGATGCACTCTGGAAACACCATATATTTT.

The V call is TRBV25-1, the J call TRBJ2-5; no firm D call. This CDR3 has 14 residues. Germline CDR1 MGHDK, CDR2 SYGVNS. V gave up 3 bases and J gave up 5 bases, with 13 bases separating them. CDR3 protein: CASSDQARIETQYF. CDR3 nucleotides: TGTGCCAGCAGTGATCAGGCCCGGATTGAGACCCAGTACTTC.

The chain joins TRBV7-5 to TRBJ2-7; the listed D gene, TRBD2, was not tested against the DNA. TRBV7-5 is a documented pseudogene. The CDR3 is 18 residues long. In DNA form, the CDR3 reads TGTGCCAGAAGCTTAGTTGGGACTAGCGGGAGGCCACCCTACGAGCAGTACTTC. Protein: CARSLVGTSGRPPYEQYF.

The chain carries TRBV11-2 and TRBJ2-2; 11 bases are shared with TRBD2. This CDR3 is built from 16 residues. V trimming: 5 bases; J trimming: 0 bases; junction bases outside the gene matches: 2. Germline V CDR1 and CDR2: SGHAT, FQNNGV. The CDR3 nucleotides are TGTGCCAGCAGCGAACTAGCGGGGGCGAACACCGGGGAGCTGTTTTTT. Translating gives CASSELAGANTGELFF.

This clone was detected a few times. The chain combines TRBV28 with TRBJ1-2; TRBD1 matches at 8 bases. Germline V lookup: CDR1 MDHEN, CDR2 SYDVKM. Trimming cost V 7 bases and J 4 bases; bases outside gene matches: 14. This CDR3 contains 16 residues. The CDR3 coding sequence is TGTGCCAGCAACCCGACAGGGGCTCGTCTAGGCTATGGCTACACCTTC. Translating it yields CASNPTGARLGYGYTF.

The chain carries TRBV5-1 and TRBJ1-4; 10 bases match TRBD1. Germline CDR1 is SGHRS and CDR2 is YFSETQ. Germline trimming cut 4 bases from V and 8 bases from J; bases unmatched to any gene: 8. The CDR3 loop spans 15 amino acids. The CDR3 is CASSTLGQGNEKLFF. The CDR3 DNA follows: TGCGCCAGCAGCACACTGGGACAGGGGAACGAAAAACTGTTTTTT.

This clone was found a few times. CDR3 residues: CASSPRTGASEAFF. CDR3 sequence (DNA): TGTGCCAGCAGCCCCCGGACAGGGGCCAGTGAAGCTTTCTTT. V gene TRBV9 combines with J gene TRBJ1-1; 9 nucleotides align to TRBD1. Germline-derived CDR1 and CDR2 are SGDLS and YYNGEE. CDR3 length equals 14 residues. The V segment lost 4 bases and the J segment 7 bases; nucleotides outside the gene matches: 8.

CDR3 nucleotide sequence: TGTGCCAGCAGCTTGGCAGGGCTTAACTATGGCTACACCTTC. Its protein is CASSLAGLNYGYTF. The chain uses TRBV5-4 and TRBJ1-2; D possibly corresponds to TRBD1 (5 bases). The CDR3 loop spans 14 amino acids. The ends were cut back, 0 bases at V and 1 base at J, with 7 bases in the middle. Per the germline V gene, CDR1 is SGHNT and CDR2 is YYREEE (reference sequence).

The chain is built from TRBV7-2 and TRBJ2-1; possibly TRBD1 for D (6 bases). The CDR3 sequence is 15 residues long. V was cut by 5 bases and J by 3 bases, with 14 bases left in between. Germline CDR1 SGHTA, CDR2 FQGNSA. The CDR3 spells CASSPPGQNYNEQFF. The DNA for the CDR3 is TGTGCCAGCAGCCCTCCGGGACAAAACTACAATGAGCAGTTCTTC.

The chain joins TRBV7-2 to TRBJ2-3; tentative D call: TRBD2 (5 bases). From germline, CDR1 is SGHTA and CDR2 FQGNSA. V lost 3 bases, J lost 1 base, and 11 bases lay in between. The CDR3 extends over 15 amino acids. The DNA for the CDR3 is TGTGCCAGCAGCTTCCAGGAGGCAGGCACAGATACGCAGTATTTT. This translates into CASSFQEAGTDTQYF.

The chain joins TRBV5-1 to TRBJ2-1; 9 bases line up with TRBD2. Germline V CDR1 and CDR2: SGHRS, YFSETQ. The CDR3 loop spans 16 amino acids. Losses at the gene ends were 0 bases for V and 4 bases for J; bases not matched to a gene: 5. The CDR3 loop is CASSLGASGDYNEQFF. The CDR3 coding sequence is TGCGCCAGCAGCTTGGGCGCTAGCGGGGATTACAATGAGCAGTTCTTC.

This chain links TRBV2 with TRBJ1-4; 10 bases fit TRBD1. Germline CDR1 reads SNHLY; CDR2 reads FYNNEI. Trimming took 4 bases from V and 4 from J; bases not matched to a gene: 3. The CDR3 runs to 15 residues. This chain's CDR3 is CASSGQGAYNEKLFF. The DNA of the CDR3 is TGTGCCAGCAGTGGACAGGGGGCCTATAATGAAAAACTGTTTTTT.

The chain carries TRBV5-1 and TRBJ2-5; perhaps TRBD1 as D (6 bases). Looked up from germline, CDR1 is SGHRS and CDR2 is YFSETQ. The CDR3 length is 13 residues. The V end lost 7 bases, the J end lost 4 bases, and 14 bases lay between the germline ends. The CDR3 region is CASGPRGSETQYF. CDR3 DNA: TGCGCCAGCGGTCCCAGGGGCTCAGAGACCCAGTACTTC. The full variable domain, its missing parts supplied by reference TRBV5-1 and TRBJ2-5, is KAGVTQTPRYLIKTRGQQVTLSCSPISGHRSVSWYQQTPGQGLQFLFEYFSETQRNKGNFPGRFSGRQFSNSRSEMNVSTLELGDSALYLCASGPRGSETQYFGPGTRLLVL.

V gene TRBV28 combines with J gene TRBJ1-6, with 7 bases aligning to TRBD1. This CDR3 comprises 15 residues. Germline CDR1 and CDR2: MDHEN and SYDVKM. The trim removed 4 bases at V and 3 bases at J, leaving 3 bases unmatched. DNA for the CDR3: TGTGCCAGCAGTTCGGGACAGCTCTATAATTCACCCCTCCACTTT. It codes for CASSSGQLYNSPLHF. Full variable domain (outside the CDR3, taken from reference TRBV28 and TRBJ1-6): DVKVTQSSRYLVKRTGEKVFLECVQDMDHENMFWYRQDPGLGLRLIYFSYDVKMKEKGDIPEGYSVSREKKERFSLILESASTNQTSMYLCASSSGQLYNSPLHFGNGTRLTVT.

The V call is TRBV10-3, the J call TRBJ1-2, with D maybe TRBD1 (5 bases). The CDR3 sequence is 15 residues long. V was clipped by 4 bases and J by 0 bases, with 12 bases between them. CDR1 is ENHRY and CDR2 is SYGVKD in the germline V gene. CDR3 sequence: CAISGGDSTNYGYTF. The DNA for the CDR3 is TGTGCCATCAGTGGAGGGGACTCTACTAACTATGGCTACACCTTC.

CDR3 coding DNA: TGTGCCAGCAGCTCACCGGGACAGGGAACAGATACGCAGTATTTT. Translation gives CASSSPGQGTDTQYF. The rearrangement uses TRBV5-6 and TRBJ2-3, with TRBD1 identical over 9 bases. Germline assignment: CDR1 SGHDT and CDR2 YYEEEE. The CDR3 consists of 15 residues. J lost 3 bases, V lost 3 bases, and 5 bases had no gene match.

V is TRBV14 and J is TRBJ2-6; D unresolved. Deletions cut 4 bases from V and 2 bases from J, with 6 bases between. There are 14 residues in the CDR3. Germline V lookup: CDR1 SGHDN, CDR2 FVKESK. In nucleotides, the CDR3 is TGTGCCAGCAGCCCTAGTACTGGGGCCAACGTCCTGACTTTC. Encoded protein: CASSPSTGANVLTF.

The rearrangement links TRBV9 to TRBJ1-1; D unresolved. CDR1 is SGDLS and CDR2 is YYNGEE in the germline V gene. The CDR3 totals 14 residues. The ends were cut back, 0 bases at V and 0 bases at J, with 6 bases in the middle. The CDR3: CASSVVSVNTEAFF. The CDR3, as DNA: TGTGCCAGCAGCGTAGTGTCCGTGAACACTGAAGCTTTCTTT.

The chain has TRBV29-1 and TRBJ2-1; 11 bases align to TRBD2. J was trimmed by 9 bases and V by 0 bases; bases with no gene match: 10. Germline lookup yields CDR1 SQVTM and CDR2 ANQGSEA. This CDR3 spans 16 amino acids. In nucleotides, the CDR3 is TGCAGCGTTGAAGATCAAACTAGCGGGAGTTCGGTTGAGCAGTTCTTC. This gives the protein CSVEDQTSGSSVEQFF.

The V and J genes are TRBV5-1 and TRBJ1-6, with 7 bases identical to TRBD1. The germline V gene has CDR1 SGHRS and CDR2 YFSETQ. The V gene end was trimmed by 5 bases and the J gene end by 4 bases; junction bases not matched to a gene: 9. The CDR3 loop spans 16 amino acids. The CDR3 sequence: CASRTGQALYNSPLHF. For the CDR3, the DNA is TGCGCCAGCAGAACCGGACAGGCCCTTTATAATTCACCCCTCCACTTT.

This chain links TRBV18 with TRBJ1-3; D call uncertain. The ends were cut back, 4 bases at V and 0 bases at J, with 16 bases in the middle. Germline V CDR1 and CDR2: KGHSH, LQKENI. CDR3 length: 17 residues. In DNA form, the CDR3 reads TGTGCCAGCTCACGGGAGCTAGGGAAGGACTCTGGAAACACCATATATTTT. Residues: CASSRELGKDSGNTIYF.

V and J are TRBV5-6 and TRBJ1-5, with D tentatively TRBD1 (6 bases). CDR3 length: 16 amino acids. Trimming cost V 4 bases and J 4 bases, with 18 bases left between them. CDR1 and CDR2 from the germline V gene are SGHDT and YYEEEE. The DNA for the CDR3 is TGTGCCAGCAGCCAAATGGCACAGGGAGCGAATCAGCCCCAGCATTTT. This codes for CASSQMAQGANQPQHF. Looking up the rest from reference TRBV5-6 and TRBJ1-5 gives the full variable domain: DAGVTQSPTHLIKTRGQQVTLRCSPKSGHDTVSWYQQALGQGPQFIFQYYEEEERQRGNFPDRFSGHQFPNYSSELNVNALLLGDSALYLCASSQMAQGANQPQHFGDGTRLSIL.

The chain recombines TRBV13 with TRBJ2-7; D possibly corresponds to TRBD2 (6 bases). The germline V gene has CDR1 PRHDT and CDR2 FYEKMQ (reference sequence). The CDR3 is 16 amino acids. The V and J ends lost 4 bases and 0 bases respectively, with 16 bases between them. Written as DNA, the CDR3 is TGTGCCAGCAGCTCCAGAGGGCGGGGCAGCTCCTACGAGCAGTACTTC. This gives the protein CASSSRGRGSSYEQYF.

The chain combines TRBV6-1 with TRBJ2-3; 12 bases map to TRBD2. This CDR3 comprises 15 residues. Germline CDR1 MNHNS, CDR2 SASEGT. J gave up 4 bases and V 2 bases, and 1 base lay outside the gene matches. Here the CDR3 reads CASSELAGGPDTQYF. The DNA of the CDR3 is TGTGCCAGCAGTGAACTAGCGGGAGGGCCAGATACGCAGTATTTT.

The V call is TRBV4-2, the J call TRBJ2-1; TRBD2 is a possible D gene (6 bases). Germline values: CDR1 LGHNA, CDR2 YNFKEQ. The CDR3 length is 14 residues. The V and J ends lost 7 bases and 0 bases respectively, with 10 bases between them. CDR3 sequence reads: CASTGGSSYNEQFF. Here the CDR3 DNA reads TGTGCCAGCACTGGAGGGAGCTCCTACAATGAGCAGTTCTTC.

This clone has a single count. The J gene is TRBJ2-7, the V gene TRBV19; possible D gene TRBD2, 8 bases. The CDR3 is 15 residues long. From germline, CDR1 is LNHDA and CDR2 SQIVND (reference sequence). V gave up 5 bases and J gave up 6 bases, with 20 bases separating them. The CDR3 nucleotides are TGTGCCAGTAGTCCGGGAGGGGGCACTCCCGCCGAGCAGTACTTC. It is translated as CASSPGGGTPAEQYF.